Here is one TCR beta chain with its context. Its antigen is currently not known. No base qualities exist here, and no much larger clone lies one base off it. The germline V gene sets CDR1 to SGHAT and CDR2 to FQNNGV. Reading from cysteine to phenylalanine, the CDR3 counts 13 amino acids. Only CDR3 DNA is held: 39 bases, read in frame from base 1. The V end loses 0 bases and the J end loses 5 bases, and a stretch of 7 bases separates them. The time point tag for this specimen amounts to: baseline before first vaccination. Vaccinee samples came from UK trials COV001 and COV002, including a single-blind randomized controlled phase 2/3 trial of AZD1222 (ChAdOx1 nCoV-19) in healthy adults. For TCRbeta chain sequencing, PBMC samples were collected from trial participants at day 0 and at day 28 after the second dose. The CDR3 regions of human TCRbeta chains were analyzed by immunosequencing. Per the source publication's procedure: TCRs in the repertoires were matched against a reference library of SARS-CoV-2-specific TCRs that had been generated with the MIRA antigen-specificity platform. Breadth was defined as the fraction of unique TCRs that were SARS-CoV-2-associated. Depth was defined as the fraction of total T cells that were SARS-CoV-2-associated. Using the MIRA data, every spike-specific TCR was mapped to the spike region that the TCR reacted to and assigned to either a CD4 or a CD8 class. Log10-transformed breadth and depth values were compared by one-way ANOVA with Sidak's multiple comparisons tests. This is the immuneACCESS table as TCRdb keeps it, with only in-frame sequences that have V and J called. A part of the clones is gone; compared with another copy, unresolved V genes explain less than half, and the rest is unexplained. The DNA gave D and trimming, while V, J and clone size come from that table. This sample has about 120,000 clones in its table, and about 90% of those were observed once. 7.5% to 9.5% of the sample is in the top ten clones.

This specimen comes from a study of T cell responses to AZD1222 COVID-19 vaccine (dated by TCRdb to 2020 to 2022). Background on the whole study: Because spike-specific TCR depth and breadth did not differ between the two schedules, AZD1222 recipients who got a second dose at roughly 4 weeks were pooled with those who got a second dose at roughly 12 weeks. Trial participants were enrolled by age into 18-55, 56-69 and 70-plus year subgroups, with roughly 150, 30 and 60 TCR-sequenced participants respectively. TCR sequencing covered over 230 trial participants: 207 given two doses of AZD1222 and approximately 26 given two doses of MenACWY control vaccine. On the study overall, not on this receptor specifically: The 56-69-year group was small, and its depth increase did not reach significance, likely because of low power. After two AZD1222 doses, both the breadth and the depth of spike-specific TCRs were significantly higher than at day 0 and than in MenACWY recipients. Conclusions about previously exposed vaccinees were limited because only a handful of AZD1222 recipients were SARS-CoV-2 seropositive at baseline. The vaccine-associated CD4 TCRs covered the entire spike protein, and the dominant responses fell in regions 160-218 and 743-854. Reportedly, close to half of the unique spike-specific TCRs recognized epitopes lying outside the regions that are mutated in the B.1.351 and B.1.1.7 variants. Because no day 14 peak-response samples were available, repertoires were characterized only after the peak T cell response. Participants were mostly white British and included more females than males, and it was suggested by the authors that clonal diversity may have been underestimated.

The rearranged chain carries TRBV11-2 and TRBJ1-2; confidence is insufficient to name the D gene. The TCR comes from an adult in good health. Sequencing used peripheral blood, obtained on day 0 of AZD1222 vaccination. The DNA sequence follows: TGTGCCAGCAGCTTAGATGCAGTATATGGCTACACCTTC. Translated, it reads CASSLDAVYGYTF. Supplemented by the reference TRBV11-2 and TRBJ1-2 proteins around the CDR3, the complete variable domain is EAGVAQSPRYKIIEKRQSVAFWCNPISGHATLYWYQQILGQGPKLLIQFQNNGVVDDSQLPKDRFSAERLKGVDSTLKIQPAKLEDSAVYLCASSLDAVYGYTFGSGTRLTVV.